This TCR beta chain was captured by sequencing in a study of T cell responses to AZD1222 COVID-19 vaccine. The CDR3 consists of 17 residues. The J segment lost 6 bases and the V segment lost 5 bases, leaving 17 bases of the junction unmatched. CDR1 and CDR2 from the germline V gene are SGHTA and FQGTGA. Sequencing was performed with immunoSEQ multiplex PCR; in TCRdb, only in-frame clones are kept and a portion is missing. The table shows about 130,000 clones, with about 82% occurring only once. This sequence originates from an adult who received the MenACWY meningococcal vaccine as a control. This chain uses TRBV7-3 with TRBJ2-7; TRBD2 agrees at 9 bases. Sequencing was performed on peripheral blood, taken 28 days after the second dose of the MenACWY control vaccine. This CDR3 is CASSPTAGGPRSGEQYF. Written as DNA, the CDR3 is TGTGCCAGCAGCCCCACGGCGGGAGGGCCTAGATCCGGCGAGCAGTACTTC.